The text below deals with one T cell receptor beta chain. V gave up 5 bases and J gave up 4 bases; unmatched junction bases: 7. Per the germline V gene, CDR1 is SGHTA and CDR2 is FQGTGA. CDR3 size: 15 residues. The authors' processing: Reference gene primer amplification gave nucleated cell count estimates. Clones were read by immunoSEQ multiplex PCR, and TCRdb kept only the in-frame ones, dropping some. That table supplies the V and J calls and clone size; D and trimming were determined from the DNA. The sample consists of some 200,000 clones, around 90% of them appearing once. These data originate in a study of blood T cell repertoires in COVID-19. Study-level background: Samples taken during acute and convalescent COVID-19 were collected in the United States, Italy and Spain. T cells, B-cell-depleted T cells, or PBMCs provided the cDNA or gDNA that served as material.

The J gene is TRBJ2-5, the V gene TRBV7-3; 10 nucleotides line up with TRBD1. The clonotype was recovered from a man between 65 and 85 years old with acute or convalescent COVID-19. Material: peripheral blood. As DNA, the CDR3 is TGTGCCAGCAGCGTAGGACAGGGGGGAGGAGAGACCCAGTACTTC. It codes for CASSVGQGGGETQYF.